This T cell receptor beta chain was found in a study of cytomegalovirus exposure and HLA in healthy donors. Overall study: There were roughly 80 million unique TCRs (from HLA-typed donors) in an early data release.

Study-wide results and caveats: The only immune exposure information that was available was CMV serostatus. Likely technical artifact: a cluster of highly shared sequence variants. A few V segments could not be told apart, such as TRBV6-2 and TRBV6-3, and were left out.

The PCR ran on 60 Vbeta and 13 Jbeta primers. The data were produced by immunoSEQ multiplex PCR, yet TCRdb's version contains in-frame clones alone and is incomplete. The table includes over 150,000 clones, 70% to 75% detected once. This clone appeared a single time. Its cognate antigen is unknown. In germline, CDR1 is MNHNY, CDR2 SVGAGI (reference sequence). V lost 2 bases and J lost 4; bases outside the gene matches: 2. The CDR3 is made up of 14 amino acids. The sequence was obtained from a male donor in good health and CMV-seronegative. The specimen was PBMCs. The rearrangement joins TRBV6-6 to TRBJ2-1; 7 bases agree with TRBD1. CDR3 DNA sequence: TGTGCCAGCAGTTACAGCAGGGGGTACAATGAGCAGTTCTTC. Translating it yields CASSYSRGYNEQFF.